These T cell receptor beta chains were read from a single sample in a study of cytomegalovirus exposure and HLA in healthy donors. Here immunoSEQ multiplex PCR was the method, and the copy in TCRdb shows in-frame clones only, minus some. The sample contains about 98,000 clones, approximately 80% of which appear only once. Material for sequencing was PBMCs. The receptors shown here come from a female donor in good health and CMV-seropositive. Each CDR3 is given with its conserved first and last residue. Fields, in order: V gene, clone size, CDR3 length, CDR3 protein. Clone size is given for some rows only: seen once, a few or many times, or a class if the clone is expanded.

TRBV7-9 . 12 CASSLGQNEAFF
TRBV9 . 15 CASSATSGANTEAFF
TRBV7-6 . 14 CASSLGGPTYEQYF
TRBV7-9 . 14 CASSGPGQSDPQHF
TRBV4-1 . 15 CASSQDFAGNTEAFF
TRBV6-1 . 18 CASSEALPGAGGDNEQFF
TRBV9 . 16 CASSPKGGMYQETQYF
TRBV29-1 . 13 CSFSRVTGTEAFF
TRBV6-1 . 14 CATDLGGTGYEQYF
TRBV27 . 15 CASSLAGGLYNEQFF
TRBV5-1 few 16 CASSPGTGGVNTEAFF
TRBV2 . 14 CASMTAQGVTEAFF
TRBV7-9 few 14 CASSSDRVGNTIYF
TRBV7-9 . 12 CSSSLGGNGYTF
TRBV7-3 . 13 CASSFGSQETQYF
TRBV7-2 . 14 CASSGRQGNTEAFF
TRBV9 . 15 CASSVGGQGSKEQFF
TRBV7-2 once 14 CASSLLNRGGELFF
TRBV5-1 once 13 CASSAGIYNEQFF
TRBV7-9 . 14 CASSLAGGGGGYTF
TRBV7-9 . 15 CASSLAPTSSYEQYF
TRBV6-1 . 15 CASSVWREGSYEQYF
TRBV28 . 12 CASSFLAGLQFF
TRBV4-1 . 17 CASSQPVTQGSGNTIYF
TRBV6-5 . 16 CASSYRTTGRNTEAFF
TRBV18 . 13 CASSLEGVKAAFF
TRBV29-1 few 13 CSVDLGTGFEQYF
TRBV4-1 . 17 CASSQDPPPRGRQPQHF
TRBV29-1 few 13 CSVGTSSFDTQYF
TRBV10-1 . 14 CASSESATAYEQYF
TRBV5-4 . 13 CASSAEPPGGYTF
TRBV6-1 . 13 CASSPEGSYGYTF
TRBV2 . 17 CASTFDPGQIDNQPQHF
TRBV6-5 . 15 CASSYSSGGDNEQFF
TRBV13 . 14 CASSLGSEPRNAFF
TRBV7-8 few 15 CASSSRQGPNQPQHF
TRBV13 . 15 CASSLGRNLTGGYTF
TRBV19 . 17 CASKKDRYTARPYGYTF
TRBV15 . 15 CATVRGNATNEKLFF
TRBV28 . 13 CASSRGYNSPLHF
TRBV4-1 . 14 CASSQPGTAYGYTF
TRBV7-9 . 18 CASSSGTGGNWGNQPQHF
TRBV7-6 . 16 CASSLEGSRGPYGYTF
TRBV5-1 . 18 CASSMMSRQIATNEKLFF
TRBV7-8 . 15 CASSTGTYDIYEQYF
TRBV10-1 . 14 CASSEGDGSNIQYF
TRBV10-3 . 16 CAISEPGTNSYNEQFF
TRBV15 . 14 CATSRVGVATEAFF
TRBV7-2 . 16 CASSLGVASGGNTIYF
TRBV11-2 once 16 CASSLDPTGDTEKLFF
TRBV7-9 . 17 CASSPAATGGQGNEQFF
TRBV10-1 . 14 CAGRQGAANQPQHF
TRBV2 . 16 CASRPRLAGREETQYF
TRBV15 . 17 CATSRDRVQGGASAQYF
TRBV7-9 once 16 CASSSTTVSGGETQYF
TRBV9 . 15 CASSVGQGENSPLHF
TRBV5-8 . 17 CASSLGTGDLMNTEAFF
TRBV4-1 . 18 CASSQDRQGLGSGNTIYF
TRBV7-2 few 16 CASSTSRVPSNQPQHF
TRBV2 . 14 CASGPSLLQETQYF